This T cell receptor beta chain was identified in a study of OX40 agonist ivuxolimab in advanced cancers. For the wider study: The costimulatory receptor OX40 (CD134) was targeted by ivuxolimab, a fully human IgG2 agonistic monoclonal antibody. Intravenous ivuxolimab was administered to patients every 2 weeks at six dose levels: 0.01, 0.1, 0.3, 1.5, 3 and 10 mg/kg. Of the approximately 54 patients in dose escalation, about 20 had hepatocellular carcinoma, some 15 had melanoma, 9 had renal cell carcinoma and 9 had head and neck cancer. In the dose-escalation cohort, about four fifths of patients were male, and the mean age was 60 years with a range of about 20 to 80. Patients were allowed to have had prior anti-PD-1, anti-PD-L1 or anti-CTLA-4 therapy, and around 40% of the dose-escalation patients had previously received checkpoint inhibitors. Three dose-escalation patients achieved partial responses, one with hepatocellular carcinoma and two with cutaneous melanoma. Peripheral TCRbeta sequencing aimed to test whether ivuxolimab altered TCR sequence diversity and caused clonal T-cell expansion. The paper covers the monotherapy dose-escalation part of the phase I ivuxolimab trial, which included N ≈ 50 patients.

Overall results and qualifications from the work: At doses from 0.1 to 3.0 mg/kg, clonal expansion was seen in both CD4+ and CD8+ blood T cells between baseline and week 6. Low levels of normalized T-cell clonal expansion were also seen in some patients who did not respond. Which antigens the clonally expanded peripheral T cells were specific for was not determined. After ivuxolimab, expanded clones were on average more numerous among CD8+ T cells than among CD4+ T cells. In the 0.1-3.0 mg/kg groups, partial responders had among the lowest normalized peripheral clonal expansion, particularly in CD8+ T cells.

The trial excluded patients who had a history of autoimmune disease or who were on systemic immunosuppression. Peripheral blood for TCR sequencing was collected from all dose cohorts at baseline, on cycle 4 day 1, and on cycle 7 day 1. The samples were drawn from a first-in-human, open-label, multicenter phase I dose-escalation trial of ivuxolimab. Adults with locally advanced or metastatic melanoma, renal cell carcinoma, hepatocellular carcinoma or head and neck squamous cell carcinoma were enrolled in the trial. Before TCR sequencing, CD4+ and CD8+ T cells were separately sorted from peripheral blood. From its cysteine to its phenylalanine, the CDR3 spans 14 amino acids. Only CDR3 DNA remains: 42 bases, in frame from the first base. CDR1 is given as SGHNT and CDR2 as YYREEE, both from the germline V gene (reference sequence). V is pared back by 3 bases and J by 5 bases, with 12 bases lying between the germline termini.

Comment on this clone: The specificity of this receptor is unknown. Per-base quality was not reported, and no clone a single base away is much larger than it.

Genomic DNA was extracted from sorted cells for sequencing of the TCRbeta CDR3 region. The immunoSEQ Assay was used for sequencing of TCRbeta CDR3 regions. TCRdb stores this immuneACCESS table with in-frame sequences only. Part of the clones is absent; in the studies checked, under half of the shortfall reflects unresolved V genes, and no reason is known for the rest. A total of 75,000 to 95,000 clones appear in this sample, 84% of them only once. The biggest ten clones account for around 0.5% of the sample. The chain links TRBV5-4 with TRBJ1-5; possibly the D gene is TRBD1, per 6 matching bases. Specimen: CD4+ or CD8+ T cells sorted from blood, collected in a trial of the OX40 agonist ivuxolimab. This clonotype was obtained from an adult with an advanced solid tumor such as melanoma, head and neck, liver or kidney cancer. The nucleotides read TGTGCCAGCAGCTCCGGGGGGGCAGATCAGCCCCAGCATTTT. Its translation reads: CASSSGGADQPQHF.